This T cell receptor beta chain originates from a study of shared clonotypes between healthy human individuals. Study-level points and caveats: Enrolling few donors narrowed the genetic and exposure-history diversity that was represented.

Note on this clone: Its target is unknown.

The CDR3 totals 15 residues. Germline-derived CDR1 and CDR2 are MNHEY and SVGAGI. V was shortened by 6 bases and J by 1 base, with 16 bases between the two germline ends. Division of CD4+ cells produced a CD45RA+ naive subset and a CD45RA-negative memory subset. Assay execution proceeded at the deep level. Sequencing was performed with immunoSEQ multiplex PCR; in TCRdb, only in-frame clones are kept and a portion is missing. This table holds approximately 1,500,000 clones, around 98% found once. The source is a man aged 30 to 39 in good health. This chain links TRBV6-5 with TRBJ2-7, with D possibly being TRBD1 (6 bases). The sample consisted of naive CD4+ T cells sorted from blood. Subset meaning: CD45RA+ positively selected. CDR3 amino acids: CASSPRGSASYEQYF. DNA of the CDR3: TGTGCCAGCAGCCCGAGGGGGAGCGCTTCCTACGAGCAGTACTTC.